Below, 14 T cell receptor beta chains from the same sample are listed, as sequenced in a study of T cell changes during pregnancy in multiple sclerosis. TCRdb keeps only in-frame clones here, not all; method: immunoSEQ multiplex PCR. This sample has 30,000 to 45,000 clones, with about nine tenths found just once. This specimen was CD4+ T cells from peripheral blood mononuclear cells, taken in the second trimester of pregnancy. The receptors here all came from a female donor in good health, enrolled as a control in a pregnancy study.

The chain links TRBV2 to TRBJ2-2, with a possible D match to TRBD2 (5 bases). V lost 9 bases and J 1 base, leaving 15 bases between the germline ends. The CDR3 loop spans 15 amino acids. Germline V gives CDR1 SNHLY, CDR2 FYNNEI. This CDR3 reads CASIPDYRNTGELFF. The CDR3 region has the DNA TGTGCCAGTATCCCCGACTACAGGAACACCGGGGAGCTGTTTTTT.

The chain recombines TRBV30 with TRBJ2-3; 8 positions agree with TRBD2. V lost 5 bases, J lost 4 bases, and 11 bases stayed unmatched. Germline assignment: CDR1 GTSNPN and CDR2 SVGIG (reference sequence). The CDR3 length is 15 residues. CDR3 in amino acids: CAWGTGTRTADTQYF. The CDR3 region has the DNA TGTGCCTGGGGGACCGGGACTAGGACGGCAGATACGCAGTATTTT. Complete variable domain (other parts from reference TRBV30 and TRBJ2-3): SQTIHQWPATLVQPVGSPLSLECTVEGTSNPNLYWYRQAAGRGLQLLFYSVGIGQISSEVPQNLSASRPQDRQFILSSKKLLLSDSGFYLCAWGTGTRTADTQYFGPGTRLTVL.

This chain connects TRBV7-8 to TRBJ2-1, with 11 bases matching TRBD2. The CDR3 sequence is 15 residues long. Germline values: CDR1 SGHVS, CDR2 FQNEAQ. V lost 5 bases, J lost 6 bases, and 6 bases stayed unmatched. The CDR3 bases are TGTGCCAGCAGCCGAATAGCGGGAGGGCTCAATGAGCAGTTCTTC. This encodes CASSRIAGGLNEQFF.

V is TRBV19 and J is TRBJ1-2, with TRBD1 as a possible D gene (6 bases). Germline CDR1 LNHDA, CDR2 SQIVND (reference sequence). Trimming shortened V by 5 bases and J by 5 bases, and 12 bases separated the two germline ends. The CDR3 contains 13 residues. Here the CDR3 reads CASSPTRGYGYTF. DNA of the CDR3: TGTGCCAGTAGTCCGACAAGGGGGTATGGCTACACCTTC.

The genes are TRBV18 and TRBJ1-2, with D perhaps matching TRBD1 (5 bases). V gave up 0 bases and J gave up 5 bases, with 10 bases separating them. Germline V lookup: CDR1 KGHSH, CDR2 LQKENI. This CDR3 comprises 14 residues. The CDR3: CASSPPGDRYGYTF. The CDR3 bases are TGTGCCAGCTCACCACCAGGGGATCGGTATGGCTACACCTTC.

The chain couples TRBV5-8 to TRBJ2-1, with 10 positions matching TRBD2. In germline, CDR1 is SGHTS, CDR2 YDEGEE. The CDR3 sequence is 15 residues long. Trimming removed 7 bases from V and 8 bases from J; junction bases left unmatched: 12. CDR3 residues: CASLLLAGVFDEQFF. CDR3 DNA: TGTGCCAGCCTACTTCTAGCGGGGGTTTTCGATGAGCAGTTCTTC.

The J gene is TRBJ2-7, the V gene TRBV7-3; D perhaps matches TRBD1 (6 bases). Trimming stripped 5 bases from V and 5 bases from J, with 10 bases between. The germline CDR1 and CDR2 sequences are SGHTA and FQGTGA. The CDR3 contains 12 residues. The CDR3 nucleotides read TGTGCCAGCAGCCCCAACAGGGACGAGCAGTACTTC. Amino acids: CASSPNRDEQYF.

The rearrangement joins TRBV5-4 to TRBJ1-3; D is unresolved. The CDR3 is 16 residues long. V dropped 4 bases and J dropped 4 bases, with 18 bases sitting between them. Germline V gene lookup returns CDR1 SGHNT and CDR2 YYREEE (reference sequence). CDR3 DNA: TGTGCCAGCAGCCTGTCCGACACGTTGTCCGGAAACACCATATATTTT. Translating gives CASSLSDTLSGNTIYF.

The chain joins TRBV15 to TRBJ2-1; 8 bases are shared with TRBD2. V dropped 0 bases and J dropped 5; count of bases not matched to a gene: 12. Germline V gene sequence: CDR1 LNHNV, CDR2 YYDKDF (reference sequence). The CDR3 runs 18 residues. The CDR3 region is CATSRDLMGLGGNNEQFF. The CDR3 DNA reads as TGTGCCACCAGCAGAGATCTAATGGGACTAGGAGGTAACAATGAGCAGTTCTTC.

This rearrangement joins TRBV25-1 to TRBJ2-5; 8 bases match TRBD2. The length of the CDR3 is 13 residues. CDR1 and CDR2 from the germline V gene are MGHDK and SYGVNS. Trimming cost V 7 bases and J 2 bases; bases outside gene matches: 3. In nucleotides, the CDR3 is TGTGCCAGCAATACGGGAGGGCAAGAGACCCAGTACTTC. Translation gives CASNTGGQETQYF.

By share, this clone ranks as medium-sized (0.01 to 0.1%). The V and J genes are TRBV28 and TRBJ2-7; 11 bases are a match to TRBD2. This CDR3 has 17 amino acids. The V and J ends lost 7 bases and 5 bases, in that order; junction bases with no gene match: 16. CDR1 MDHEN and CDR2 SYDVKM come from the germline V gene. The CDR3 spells CASKAQTIAGGGNEQYF. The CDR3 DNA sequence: TGTGCCAGCAAGGCCCAGACCATAGCGGGAGGGGGCAACGAGCAGTACTTC.

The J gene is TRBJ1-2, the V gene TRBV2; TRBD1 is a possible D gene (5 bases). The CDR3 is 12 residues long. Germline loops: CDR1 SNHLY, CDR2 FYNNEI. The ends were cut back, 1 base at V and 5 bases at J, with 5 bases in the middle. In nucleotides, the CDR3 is TGTGCCAGCAGTGAAGAGGGGTATGGCTACACCTTC. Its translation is CASSEEGYGYTF.

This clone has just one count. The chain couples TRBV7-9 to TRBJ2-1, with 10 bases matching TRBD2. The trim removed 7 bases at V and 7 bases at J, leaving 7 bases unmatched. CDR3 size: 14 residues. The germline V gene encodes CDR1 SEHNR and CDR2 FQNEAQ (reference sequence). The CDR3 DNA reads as TGTGCCAGCAACCTAGCGGGAGAGTCGAATGAGCAGTTCTTC. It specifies CASNLAGESNEQFF.

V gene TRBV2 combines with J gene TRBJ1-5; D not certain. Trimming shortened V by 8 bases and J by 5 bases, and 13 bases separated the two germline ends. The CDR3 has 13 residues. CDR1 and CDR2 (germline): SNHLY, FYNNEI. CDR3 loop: CASSLGEDQPQHF. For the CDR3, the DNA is TGTGCCAGCTCCCTGGGAGAGGATCAGCCCCAGCATTTT.